This T cell receptor (beta chain) was retrieved from a study of blood T cell repertoires in COVID-19. The overall study: The analysed material was cDNA or gDNA that came from T cells, B-cell-depleted T cells, or PBMCs.

This clone has a single count. CDR1 is SGHNT and CDR2 is YYREEE in the germline V gene (reference sequence). V was clipped by 4 bases and J by 5 bases; unmatched bases: 8. The CDR3 covers 15 residues. Produced via immunoSEQ multiplex PCR; TCRdb's table is partial and in-frame only. The data contain tens of thousands of clones, about 80% of them singletons. Sequencing input: peripheral blood. The V call is TRBV5-4, the J call TRBJ2-3; 9 nucleotides align to TRBD1. The clonotype was recovered from a woman of 80 years or more with acute or convalescent COVID-19. The CDR3 DNA sequence: TGTGCCAGCAGCCAACAGGGGGCAGGTAAAGATACGCAGTATTTT. Encoded protein: CASSQQGAGKDTQYF.